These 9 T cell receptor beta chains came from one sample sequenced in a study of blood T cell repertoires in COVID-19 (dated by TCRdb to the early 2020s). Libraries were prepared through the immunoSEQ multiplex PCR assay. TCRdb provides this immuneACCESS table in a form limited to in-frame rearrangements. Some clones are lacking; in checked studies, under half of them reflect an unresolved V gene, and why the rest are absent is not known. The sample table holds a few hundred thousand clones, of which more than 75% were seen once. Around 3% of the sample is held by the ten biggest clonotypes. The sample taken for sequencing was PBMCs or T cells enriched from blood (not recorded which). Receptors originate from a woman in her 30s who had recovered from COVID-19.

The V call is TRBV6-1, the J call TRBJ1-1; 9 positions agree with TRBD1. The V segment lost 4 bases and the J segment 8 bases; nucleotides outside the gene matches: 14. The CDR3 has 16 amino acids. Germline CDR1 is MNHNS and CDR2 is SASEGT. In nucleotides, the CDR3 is TGTGCCAGCAGTGCCACGGGACAGGGATCGATTCTGGAAGCTTTCTTT. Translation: CASSATGQGSILEAFF.

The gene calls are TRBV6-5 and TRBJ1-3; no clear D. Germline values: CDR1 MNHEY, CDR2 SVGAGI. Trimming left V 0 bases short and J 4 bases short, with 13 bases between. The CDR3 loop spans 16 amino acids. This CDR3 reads CASSYSHRGAGNTIYF. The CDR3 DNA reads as TGTGCCAGCAGTTACTCGCATCGGGGTGCCGGAAACACCATATATTTT.

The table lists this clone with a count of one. Written as DNA, the CDR3 is TGCGCCAGCAGTCTTACCCGGGGGGAGTGGTCAGATACGCAGTATTTT. Its translation: CASSLTRGEWSDTQYF. V is TRBV5-1 and J is TRBJ2-3, with TRBD2 identical over 7 bases. CDR1 SGHRS and CDR2 YFSETQ come from the germline V gene. V gave up 5 bases and J gave up 4 bases; unmatched junction bases: 13. This CDR3 is built from 16 residues.

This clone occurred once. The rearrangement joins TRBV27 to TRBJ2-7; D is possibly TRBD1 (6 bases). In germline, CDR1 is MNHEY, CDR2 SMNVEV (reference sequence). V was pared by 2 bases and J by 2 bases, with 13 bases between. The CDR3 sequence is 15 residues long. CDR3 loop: CASSLQGLLPYEQYF. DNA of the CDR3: TGTGCCAGCAGTTTACAGGGGCTCTTACCCTACGAGCAGTACTTC.

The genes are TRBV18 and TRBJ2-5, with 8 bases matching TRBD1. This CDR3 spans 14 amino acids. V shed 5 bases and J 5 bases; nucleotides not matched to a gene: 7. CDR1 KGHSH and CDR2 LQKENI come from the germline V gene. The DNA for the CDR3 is TGTGCCAGCTCAACAAGGACAGGGCGGGAGACCCAGTACTTC. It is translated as CASSTRTGRETQYF. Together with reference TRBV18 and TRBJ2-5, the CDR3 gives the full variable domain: NAGVMQNPRHLVRRRGQEARLRCSPMKGHSHVYWYRQLPEEGLKFMVYLQKENIIDESGMPKERFSAEFPKEGPSILRIQQVVRGDSAAYFCASSTRTGRETQYFGPGTRLLVL.

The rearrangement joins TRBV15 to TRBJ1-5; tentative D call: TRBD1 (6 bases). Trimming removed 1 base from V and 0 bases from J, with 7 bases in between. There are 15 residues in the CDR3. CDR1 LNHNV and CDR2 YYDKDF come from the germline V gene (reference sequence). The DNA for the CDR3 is TGTGCCACCAGCAGAGCAGGGGATAGCAATCAGCCCCAGCATTTT. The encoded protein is CATSRAGDSNQPQHF.

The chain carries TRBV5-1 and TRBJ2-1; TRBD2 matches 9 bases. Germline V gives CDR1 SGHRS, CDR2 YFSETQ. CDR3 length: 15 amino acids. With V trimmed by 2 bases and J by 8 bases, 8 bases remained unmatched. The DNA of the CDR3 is TGCGCCAGCAGCTTAGCTAGCGGGGACGCCCATGAGCAGTTCTTC. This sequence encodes CASSLASGDAHEQFF.

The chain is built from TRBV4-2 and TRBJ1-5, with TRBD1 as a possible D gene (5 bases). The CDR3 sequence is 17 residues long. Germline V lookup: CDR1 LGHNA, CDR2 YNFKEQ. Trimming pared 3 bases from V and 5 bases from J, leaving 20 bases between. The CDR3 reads CASSHSRREGWDQPQHF. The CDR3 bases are TGTGCCAGCAGCCATTCCCGGCGGGAGGGGTGGGATCAGCCCCAGCATTTT.

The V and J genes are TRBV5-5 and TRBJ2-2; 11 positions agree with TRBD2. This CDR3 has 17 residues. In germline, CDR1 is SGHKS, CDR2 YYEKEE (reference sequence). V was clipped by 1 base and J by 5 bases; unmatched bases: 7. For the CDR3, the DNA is TGTGCCAGCAGCTTGTTACTAGCGGGAGTAAGAACCGGGGAGCTGTTTTTT. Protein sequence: CASSLLLAGVRTGELFF.